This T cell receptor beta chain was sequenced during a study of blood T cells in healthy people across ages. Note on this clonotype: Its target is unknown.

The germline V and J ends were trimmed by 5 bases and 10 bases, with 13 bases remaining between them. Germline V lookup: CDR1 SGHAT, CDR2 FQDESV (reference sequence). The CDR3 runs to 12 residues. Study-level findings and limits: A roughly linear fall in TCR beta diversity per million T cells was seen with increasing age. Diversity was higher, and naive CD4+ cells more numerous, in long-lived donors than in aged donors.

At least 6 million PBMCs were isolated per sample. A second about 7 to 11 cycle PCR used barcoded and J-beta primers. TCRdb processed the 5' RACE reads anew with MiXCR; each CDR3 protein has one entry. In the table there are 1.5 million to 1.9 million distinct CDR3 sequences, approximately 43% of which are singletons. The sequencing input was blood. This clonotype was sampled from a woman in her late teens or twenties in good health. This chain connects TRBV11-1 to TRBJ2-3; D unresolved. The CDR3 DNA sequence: TGTGCCAGCAGCCAAGACTCGGTGGCGCAGTATTTT. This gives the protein CASSQDSVAQYF.